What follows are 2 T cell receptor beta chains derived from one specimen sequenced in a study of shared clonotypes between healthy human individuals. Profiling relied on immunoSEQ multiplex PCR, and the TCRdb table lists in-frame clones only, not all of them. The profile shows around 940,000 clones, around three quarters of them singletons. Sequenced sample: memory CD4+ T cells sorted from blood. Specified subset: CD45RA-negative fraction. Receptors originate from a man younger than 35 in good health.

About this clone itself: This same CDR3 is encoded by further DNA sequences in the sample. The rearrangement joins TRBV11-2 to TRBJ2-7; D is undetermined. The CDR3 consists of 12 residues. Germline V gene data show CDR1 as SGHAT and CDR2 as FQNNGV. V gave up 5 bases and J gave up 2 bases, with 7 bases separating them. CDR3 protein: CASSAGAYEQYF. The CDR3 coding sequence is TGTGCCAGCAGCGCCGGCGCCTACGAGCAGTACTTC. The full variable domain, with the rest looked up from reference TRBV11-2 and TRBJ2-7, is EAGVAQSPRYKIIEKRQSVAFWCNPISGHATLYWYQQILGQGPKLLIQFQNNGVVDDSQLPKDRFSAERLKGVDSTLKIQPAKLEDSAVYLCASSAGAYEQYFGPGTRLTVT.

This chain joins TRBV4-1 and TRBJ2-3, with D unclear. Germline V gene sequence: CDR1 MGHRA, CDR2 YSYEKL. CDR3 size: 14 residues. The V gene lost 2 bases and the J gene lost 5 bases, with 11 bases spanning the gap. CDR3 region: CASSQTPQVDTQYF. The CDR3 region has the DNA TGCGCCAGCAGCCAAACACCCCAGGTAGATACGCAGTATTTT.